This entry lists 20 T cell receptor beta chains sequenced from one sample in a study of cytomegalovirus exposure and HLA in healthy donors. Both 60 Vbeta primers and 13 Jbeta primers went into the PCR. Using immunoSEQ multiplex PCR, the repertoire was profiled, and TCRdb retains in-frame clones only, with some absent. The sample contains fewer than 200,000 clones, 80% to 90% of which appear only once. The sequenced sample was PBMCs. Receptor source: a woman in her twenties or thirties in good health and CMV-seropositive.

About this clone: One junction end does not reproduce the germline sequence, and a read error may be involved. This chain links TRBV30 with TRBJ1-4; TRBD1 matches 7 bases. Germline CDR1 and CDR2: GTSNPN and SVGIG (reference sequence). CDR3 length: 11 amino acids. CDR3: CAWGGQGEMRF. CDR3 coding DNA: TGTGCCTGGGGTGGTCAGGGGGAGATGCGGTTT. The full variable domain, rest sourced from reference TRBV30 and TRBJ1-4, is SQTIHQWPATLVQPVGSPLSLECTVEGTSNPNLYWYRQAAGRGLQLLFYSVGIGQISSEVPQNLSASRPQDRQFILSSKKLLLSDSGFYLCAWGGQGEMRFGSGTQLSVL.

The chain couples TRBV4-1 to TRBJ1-3, with no clear D. The CDR3 has 18 amino acids. Germline CDR1 MGHRA, CDR2 YSYEKL. Deletions cut 6 bases from V and 0 bases from J, with 21 bases between. The CDR3 sequence: CASRPLYISEFSGNTIYF. CDR3 coding DNA: TGCGCCAGCAGGCCATTGTATATTTCGGAGTTCTCTGGAAACACCATATATTTT.

This chain uses TRBV5-4 with TRBJ1-2; possibly TRBD1 for D (6 bases). The germline gives CDR1 SGHNT, CDR2 YYREEE (reference sequence). This CDR3 has 17 residues. Trimming pared 0 bases from V and 10 bases from J, leaving 25 bases between. The CDR3 DNA sequence: TGTGCCAGCAGCTTGGGAGGGGGTAAGGGCCGTTGGACTGACTACACCTTC. This encodes CASSLGGGKGRWTDYTF.

V gene TRBV4-1 combines with J gene TRBJ2-3; 13 bases fit TRBD2. J lost 7 bases, V lost 2 bases, and 3 bases had no gene match. This CDR3 is built from 15 residues. CDR1 is MGHRA, CDR2 YSYEKL, per germline. CDR3 coding DNA: TGCGCCAGCAGCCAAACCGGGACTAGCGGGAATACGCAGTATTTT. This sequence encodes CASSQTGTSGNTQYF.

This clone has only a few counts. Germline is not matched at one junction end, which may reflect a read error. The J gene is TRBJ2-7, the V gene TRBV11-3; D might be TRBD1 (6 bases). The CDR3 spans 12 residues. Germline V gene lookup returns CDR1 SGHNT and CDR2 YENEEA. CDR3 residues: CASSPGRDTLVF. DNA for the CDR3: TGTGCCAGCAGCCCCGGTAGGGACACGCTCGTCTTC.

The J gene is TRBJ1-2, the V gene TRBV6-5, with unresolved D. Germline loops: CDR1 MNHEY, CDR2 SVGAGI. V was pared by 0 bases and J by 3 bases, with 8 bases between. The CDR3 consists of 14 residues. The CDR3 sequence is CASSYSGSYYGYTF. The CDR3 DNA follows: TGTGCCAGCAGTTACTCCGGGAGTTACTATGGCTACACCTTC.

In its sample, this clone was seen a few times. This chain joins TRBV5-1 and TRBJ2-3; 9 bases line up with TRBD2. Germline CDR1 and CDR2: SGHRS and YFSETQ. The ends lost 2 bases at V and 2 bases at J; junction bases unmatched: 9. This CDR3 region has 17 residues. Here the CDR3 reads CASSFRWTSASTDTQYF. DNA for the CDR3: TGCGCCAGCAGCTTCCGATGGACTAGCGCGTCCACAGATACGCAGTATTTT.

J is TRBJ1-5 and V is TRBV19; unclear D gene. V lost 6 bases, J lost 0 bases, and 6 bases lay in between. The CDR3 consists of 13 residues. The germline CDR1 and CDR2 sequences are LNHDA and SQIVND (reference sequence). The CDR3 region has the DNA TGTGCCAGTAGCCAGTATAGCAATCAGCCCCAGCATTTT. Translation: CASSQYSNQPQHF.

The chain recombines TRBV7-9 with TRBJ1-6, with no clear D. This CDR3 has 15 amino acids. V was clipped by 8 bases and J by 6 bases, with 17 bases between them. Per the germline V gene, CDR1 is SEHNR and CDR2 is FQNEAQ (reference sequence). The CDR3 nucleotides read TGTGCCAGCTCAGGTGGTCGGATAACTAATTCACCCCTCCACTTT. Translating gives CASSGGRITNSPLHF.

The gene calls are TRBV11-2 and TRBJ2-6; D gene ambiguous. The CDR3 has 16 amino acids. The V gene's germline CDR1 is SGHAT and CDR2 FQNNGV. V shed 1 base and J shed 0 bases, with 7 bases lying between them. The CDR3 loop reads CASSLGVFSGANVLTF. The CDR3 DNA sequence: TGTGCCAGCAGCTTAGGTGTCTTCTCTGGGGCCAACGTCCTGACTTTC.

The rearrangement joins TRBV9 to TRBJ1-3, with D possibly matching TRBD1 (6 bases). The CDR3 length is 14 residues. Between the trimmed V and J ends, which lost 3 bases and 4 bases, there was a span of 11 bases. Germline V gene data show CDR1 as SGDLS and CDR2 as YYNGEE. CDR3 sequence: CASSGGGRGNTIYF. CDR3 nucleotide sequence: TGTGCCAGCAGCGGCGGGGGCCGAGGAAACACCATATATTTT.

The V and J genes are TRBV18 and TRBJ1-2; perhaps TRBD1 as D (5 bases). Germline assignment: CDR1 KGHSH and CDR2 LQKENI. There are 14 residues in the CDR3. V shed 6 bases and J shed 6 bases, with 17 bases lying between them. The CDR3 DNA sequence: TGTGCCAGCTCGGCCACCCGGGACTTCGATGGCTACACCTTC. This gives the protein CASSATRDFDGYTF. Variable domain in full (rest from reference TRBV18 and TRBJ1-2): NAGVMQNPRHLVRRRGQEARLRCSPMKGHSHVYWYRQLPEEGLKFMVYLQKENIIDESGMPKERFSAEFPKEGPSILRIQQVVRGDSAAYFCASSATRDFDGYTFGSGTRLTVV.

This clone was detected once. The J gene is TRBJ2-1, the V gene TRBV7-2; 8 positions match TRBD2. V lost 2 bases and J lost 3; bases outside the gene matches: 3. CDR1 is SGHTA, CDR2 FQGNSA, per germline. This CDR3 spans 15 amino acids. The CDR3 DNA is TGTGCCAGCAGCTTATTAGCGGGGAACTACAATGAGCAGTTCTTC. Its protein is CASSLLAGNYNEQFF.

The chain has TRBV18 and TRBJ1-1; D is perhaps TRBD1 (6 bases). V was cut by 7 bases and J by 3 bases, with 9 bases left in between. There are 12 residues in the CDR3. The germline CDR1 and CDR2 sequences are KGHSH and LQKENI. Written as DNA, the CDR3 is TGTGCCAGCTTAGGACAGTACACTGAAGCTTTCTTT. Translating gives CASLGQYTEAFF.

The gene calls are TRBV5-6 and TRBJ1-1, with D maybe TRBD1 (5 bases). CDR1 SGHDT and CDR2 YYEEEE come from the germline V gene. The CDR3 length is 14 residues. The V gene lost 4 bases and the J gene lost 1 base, with 11 bases spanning the gap. CDR3 residues: CASSGRGWNTEAFF. In nucleotides, the CDR3 is TGTGCCAGCAGCGGACGGGGGTGGAACACTGAAGCTTTCTTT.

This clone was observed a handful of times. The rearrangement joins TRBV19 to TRBJ1-1; perhaps TRBD1 as D (5 bases). Germline lookup yields CDR1 LNHDA and CDR2 SQIVND (reference sequence). Trimming stripped 7 bases from V and 1 base from J, with 10 bases between. The CDR3 covers 13 residues. This CDR3 reads CASTLTANTEAFF. The CDR3 nucleotides are TGTGCCAGTACCCTGACAGCGAACACTGAAGCTTTCTTT.

This chain joins TRBV6-6 and TRBJ2-7; possible D gene TRBD1, 5 bases. The CDR3 length is 13 residues. Trimming shortened V by 4 bases and J by 5 bases, and 12 bases separated the two germline ends. Germline values: CDR1 MNHNY, CDR2 SVGAGI (reference sequence). This CDR3 is CASSSGYGNEQYF. CDR3 in DNA: TGTGCCAGCAGTTCAGGGTATGGGAACGAGCAGTACTTC.

The CDR3 DNA reads as TGTGCCAGCAGCGTAGAAACGACGACGGAGGAGACCCAGTACTTC. It yields the protein CASSVETTTEETQYF. This chain links TRBV9 with TRBJ2-5, with D unresolved. This CDR3 has 15 amino acids. Trimming cost V 0 bases and J 5 bases, with 14 bases left between them. The V gene's germline CDR1 is SGDLS and CDR2 YYNGEE.

The rearrangement links TRBV6-5 to TRBJ1-2; unclear D gene. Germline values: CDR1 MNHEY, CDR2 SVGAGI. V gave up 7 bases and J gave up 8 bases, with 17 bases separating them. The CDR3 is 13 amino acids. The CDR3 loop is CASKEVQREGYTF. The CDR3 DNA is TGTGCCAGCAAGGAGGTGCAGAGGGAAGGCTACACCTTC.

The chain uses TRBV7-9 and TRBJ2-7; 8 bases are a match to TRBD1. J was trimmed by 0 bases and V by 0 bases; bases with no gene match: 13. Germline-derived CDR1 and CDR2 are SEHNR and FQNEAQ (reference sequence). The CDR3 is 19 amino acids. The CDR3 sequence: CASSLAWTQGALSSYEQYF. The CDR3 bases are TGTGCCAGCAGCTTAGCGTGGACCCAGGGGGCCTTGAGCTCCTACGAGCAGTACTTC.